This T cell receptor (beta chain) was recovered during a study of CD8+ T cells in alopecia areata. The CDR3 is 11 residues long. The ends were cut back, 2 bases at V and 4 bases at J, with 4 bases in the middle. CDR1 is GTSNPN and CDR2 is SVGIG in the germline V gene (reference sequence). The treatment is: oral pan-JAK inhibitor, 5-10 mg twice daily. RNA was extracted and reverse transcribed into cDNA as the sequencing template. Some clones are missing from TCRdb's copy, which holds only in-frame ones; the method was immunoSEQ multiplex PCR. The table lists over 200,000 clones, 64% of them singletons. This clone was counted a few times. What it binds is not known. General study points: Higher clonality and more expanded CD8+ clones appeared in lesional than normal scalp. Sequenced scalp T cells also include alphabeta T cells resident in normal skin.

This clonotype was sampled from a human donor with alopecia areata. The sample in question was CD4+ T cells sorted from blood, obtained at week 4, from a patient treated with tofacitinib. The chain employs TRBV30 and TRBJ2-3; no clear D gene. For the CDR3, the DNA is TGTGCCTGGAGTATCGCAGATACGCAGTATTTT. This codes for CAWSIADTQYF.